This entry is about one TCR beta chain. The data belong to a study of shared clonotypes between healthy human individuals. The CDR3 has 14 amino acids. The ends lost 5 bases at V and 5 bases at J; junction bases unmatched: 8. CDR1 is KGHSH and CDR2 is LQKENI in the germline V gene. The repertoire was sequenced with immunoSEQ multiplex PCR; TCRdb's copy has only in-frame clones and lacks some. The repertoire holds around 2.5 million clones, 80% to 95% seen once, with 0.36% in the top ten. This receptor was obtained from a man between 18 and 35 years old in good health. Some clones in this sample may be carry-over from other donors' samples. The chain is built from TRBV18 and TRBJ1-1, with 7 bases identical to TRBD1. The sequencing input was naive CD4+ T cells from PBMCs. Subset noted: CD45RA+ positively selected. In nucleotides, the CDR3 is TGTGCCAGCTCATCAAGACAGGGTCGGACTGAAGCTTTCTTT. Its protein is CASSSRQGRTEAFF.